This T cell receptor (beta chain) was sequenced for a study of cytotoxic CD8 clonotypes in ibrutinib-treated CLL. Study-level information: Responses: some 25 partial, 2 complete; after median approximately six years, roughly 14 stayed remitted, roughly 12 progressed. Overall study results and limits: Clonality climbed at ibrutinib response, then dropped toward baseline at progression. Baseline clonality, higher than in age-matched healthy donors, tracked circulating CD8+ T-cell counts.

Germline V gene sequence: CDR1 MNHEY, CDR2 SVGAGI. V was clipped by 6 bases and J by 0 bases; unmatched bases: 1. The CDR3 runs to 15 residues. The data were produced by immunoSEQ multiplex PCR, yet TCRdb's version contains in-frame clones alone and is incomplete. This table holds tens of thousands of clones, nearly 70% found once. In this sample, this clone turned up once. Its target is unknown. The receptor was derived from a human donor with chronic lymphocytic leukemia. The starting material was PBMCs, obtained after 12 months of ibrutinib treatment. J is TRBJ2-6 and V is TRBV6-5; 8 nucleotides line up with TRBD1. The CDR3 reads CASRGQDSGANVLTF. CDR3 DNA: TGTGCCAGCAGGGGACAGGACTCTGGGGCCAACGTCCTGACTTTC.